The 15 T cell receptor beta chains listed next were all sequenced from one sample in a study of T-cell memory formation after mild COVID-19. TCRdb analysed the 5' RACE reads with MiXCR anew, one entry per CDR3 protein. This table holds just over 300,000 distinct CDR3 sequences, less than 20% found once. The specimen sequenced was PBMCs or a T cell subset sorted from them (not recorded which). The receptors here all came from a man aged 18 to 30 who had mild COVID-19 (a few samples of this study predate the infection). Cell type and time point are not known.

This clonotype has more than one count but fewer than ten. For the CDR3, the DNA is TGTGCCAGCAGCTTAGCCTCTAGCGTCACCGGGGAGCTGTTTTTT. Translated: CASSLASSVTGELFF. The V call is TRBV11-2, the J call TRBJ2-2, with D tentatively TRBD2 (6 bases). The CDR3 has 15 amino acids. Trimming left V 1 base short and J 4 bases short, with 10 bases between. Germline values: CDR1 SGHAT, CDR2 FQNNGV.

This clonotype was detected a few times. The chain's CDR3 is CSARVSERGGTDTQYF. The CDR3 DNA is TGCAGTGCTAGAGTCTCTGAGCGGGGGGGCACAGATACGCAGTATTTT. The genes are TRBV20-1 and TRBJ2-3; TRBD2 aligns across 9 bases. Losses at the gene ends were 1 base for V and 1 base for J; bases not matched to a gene: 6. This CDR3 is 16 amino acids long. Germline V gene data show CDR1 as DFQATT and CDR2 as SNEGSKA (reference sequence).

This CDR3 is CASSLGGGAAYGYTF. CDR3 coding DNA: TGTGCCAGCAGCTTGGGGGGCGGGGCCGCCTATGGCTACACCTTC. This chain links TRBV7-9 with TRBJ1-2; maybe TRBD1 (6 bases). Germline V gene sequence: CDR1 SEHNR, CDR2 FQNEAQ (reference sequence). V dropped 3 bases and J dropped 4 bases, with 15 bases sitting between them. The CDR3 contains 15 residues.

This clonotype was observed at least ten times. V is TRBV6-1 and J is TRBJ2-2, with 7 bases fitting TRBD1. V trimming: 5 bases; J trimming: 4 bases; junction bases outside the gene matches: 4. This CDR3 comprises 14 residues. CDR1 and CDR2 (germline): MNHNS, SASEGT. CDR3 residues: CASSSNRGTGELFF. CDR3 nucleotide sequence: TGTGCCAGCAGTTCAAACAGGGGCACCGGGGAGCTGTTTTTT.

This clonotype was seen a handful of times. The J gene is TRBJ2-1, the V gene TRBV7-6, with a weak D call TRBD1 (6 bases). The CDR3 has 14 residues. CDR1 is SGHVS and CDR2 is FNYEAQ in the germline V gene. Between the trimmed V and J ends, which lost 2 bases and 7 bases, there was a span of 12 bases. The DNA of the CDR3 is TGTGCCAGCAGCTTACAGGGGCCTGGAAATGAGCAGTTCTTC. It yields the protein CASSLQGPGNEQFF.

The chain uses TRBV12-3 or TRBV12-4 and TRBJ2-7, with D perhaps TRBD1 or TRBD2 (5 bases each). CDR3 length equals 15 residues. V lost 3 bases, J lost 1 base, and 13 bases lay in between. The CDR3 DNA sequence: TGTGCCAGCAGTTTGGGGGATGAGGGGTCCTACGAGCAGTACTTC. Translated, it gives CASSLGDEGSYEQYF.

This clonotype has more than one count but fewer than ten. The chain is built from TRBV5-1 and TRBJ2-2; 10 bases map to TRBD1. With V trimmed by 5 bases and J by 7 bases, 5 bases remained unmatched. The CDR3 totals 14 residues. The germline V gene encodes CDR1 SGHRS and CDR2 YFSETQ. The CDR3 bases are TGCGCCAGCAGTCGGGACAGGGGCTTCGGGGAGCTGTTTTTT. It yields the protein CASSRDRGFGELFF.

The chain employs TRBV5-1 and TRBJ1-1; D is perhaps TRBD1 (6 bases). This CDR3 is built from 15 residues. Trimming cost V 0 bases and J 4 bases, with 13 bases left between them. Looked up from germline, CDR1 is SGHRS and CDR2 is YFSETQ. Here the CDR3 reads CASSLVPEGGTEAFF. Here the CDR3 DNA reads TGCGCCAGCAGCTTGGTCCCCGAGGGGGGCACTGAAGCTTTCTTT.

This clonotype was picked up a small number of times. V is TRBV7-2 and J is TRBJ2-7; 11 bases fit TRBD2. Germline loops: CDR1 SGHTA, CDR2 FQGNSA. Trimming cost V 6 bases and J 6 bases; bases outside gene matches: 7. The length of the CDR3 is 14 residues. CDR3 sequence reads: CASRQTSGVGEQYF. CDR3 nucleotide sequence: TGTGCCAGCAGGCAGACTAGCGGGGTGGGCGAGCAGTACTTC.

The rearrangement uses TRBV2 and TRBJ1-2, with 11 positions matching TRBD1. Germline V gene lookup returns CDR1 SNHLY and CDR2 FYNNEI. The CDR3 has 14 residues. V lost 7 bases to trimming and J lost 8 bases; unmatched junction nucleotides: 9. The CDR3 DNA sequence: TGTGCCAGCACCCGATTGGGACAGGGGGGCGGCTACACCTTC. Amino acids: CASTRLGQGGGYTF.

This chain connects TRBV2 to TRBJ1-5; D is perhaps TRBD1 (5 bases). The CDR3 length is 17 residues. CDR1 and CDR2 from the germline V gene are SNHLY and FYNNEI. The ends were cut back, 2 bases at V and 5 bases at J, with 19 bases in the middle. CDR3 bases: TGTGCCAGCAGTGAATTGAGGGCAGGGCTAGGTGATCAGCCCCAGCATTTT. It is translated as CASSELRAGLGDQPQHF.

The CDR3 sequence: CSARAQSEAFF. CDR3 bases: TGCAGTGCTAGAGCCCAATCCGAAGCTTTCTTT. The chain links TRBV20-1 to TRBJ1-1; D call uncertain. The germline CDR1 and CDR2 sequences are DFQATT and SNEGSKA (reference sequence). The V end lost 1 base, the J end lost 8 bases, and 8 bases lay between the germline ends. The CDR3 loop spans 11 amino acids.

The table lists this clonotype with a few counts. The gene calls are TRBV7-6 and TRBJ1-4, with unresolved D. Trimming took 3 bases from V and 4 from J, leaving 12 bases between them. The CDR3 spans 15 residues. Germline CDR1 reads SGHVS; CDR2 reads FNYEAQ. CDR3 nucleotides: TGTGCCAGCAGCTTTAGTCCTGCGGATAATGAAAAACTGTTTTTT. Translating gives CASSFSPADNEKLFF.

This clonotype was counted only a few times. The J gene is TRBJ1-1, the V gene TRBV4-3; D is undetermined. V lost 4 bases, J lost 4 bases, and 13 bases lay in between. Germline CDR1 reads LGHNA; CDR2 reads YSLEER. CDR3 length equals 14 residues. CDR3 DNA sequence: TGCGCCAGCAGCCTCCGGGCCTACCCCACTGAAGCTTTCTTT. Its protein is CASSLRAYPTEAFF.

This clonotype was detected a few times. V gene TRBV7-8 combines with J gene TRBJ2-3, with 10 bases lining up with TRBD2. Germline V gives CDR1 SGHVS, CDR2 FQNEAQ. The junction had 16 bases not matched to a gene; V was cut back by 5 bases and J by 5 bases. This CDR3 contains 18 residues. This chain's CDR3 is CASSPTGSVAGGGDTQYF. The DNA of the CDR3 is TGTGCCAGCAGCCCCACTGGGAGCGTAGCGGGGGGTGGAGATACGCAGTATTTT.